This T cell receptor beta chain was documented in a study of T-cell reconstitution after alpha-beta-depleted transplantation in children. For TCRbeta, the library was prepared with unique molecular identifiers. MiXCR, run by TCRdb on the PCR reads, gives a single entry per CDR3 protein. The sample has around 580,000 distinct CDR3 sequences, 25% to 30% seen once; the top ten hold 36%. Study-level points and caveats: Surviving thymic progenitors and recipient T cells were the source of high TCRbeta diversity at day 60 in some patients.

The CDR3 is 14 residues long. Trimming removed 2 bases at V and 8 bases at J, with 13 bases between. As to this clonotype: Its cognate antigen is unknown.

This TCR was sampled from a boy under two years old with Wiskott-Aldrich syndrome, due to receive a stem cell transplant. The sample in question was PBMCs, obtained before TCRalphabeta/CD19-depleted stem cell transplant. The V and J genes are TRBV12-3 or TRBV12-4 and TRBJ2-4; unclear D gene. This CDR3 is CASSLRTLGDIQYF. DNA of the CDR3: TGTGCCAGCAGTTTACGTACACTCGGCGACATTCAGTACTTC.